This T cell receptor beta chain originates from a study of blood T cell repertoires in COVID-19. Study information: From the United States, Italy and Spain came samples of acute and convalescent COVID-19. The cDNA or gDNA used as material had been derived from T cells, B-cell-depleted T cells, or PBMCs.

With V trimmed by 5 bases and J by 6 bases, 7 bases remained unmatched. The CDR3 contains 13 residues. Germline CDR1 reads SGHVS; CDR2 reads FNYEAQ. Those enrolled in Seattle joined during active infection and were followed longitudinally afterward. Methods used by the authors: Estimation of nucleated cell counts was performed using reference gene primer amplification. Sequencing was performed with immunoSEQ multiplex PCR; in TCRdb, only in-frame clones are kept and a portion is missing. The DNA was the basis for D and trimming; V, J and clone size are from that table. The sample consists of 100,000 to 150,000 clones, roughly 74% of them appearing once.

The chain links TRBV7-6 to TRBJ2-7, with 7 bases identical to TRBD2. The origin of this receptor is a man at least 80 years old with COVID-19, enrolled during active disease. Material: peripheral blood. The CDR3 reads CASSTGTTTEQYF. DNA for the CDR3: TGTGCCAGCAGCACTGGGACTACTACCGAGCAGTACTTC.